The next 30 T cell receptor beta chains were all read from a single sample in a study of cytotoxic CD8 clonotypes in ibrutinib-treated CLL (dated by TCRdb to the early 2020s). Receptors were amplified or captured by the immunoSEQ multiplex PCR assay. As stored in TCRdb, this immuneACCESS dataset retains in-frame rearrangements with V and J assigned. A fraction of the clones does not appear; measured against another copy, unresolved V genes explain less than half of the discrepancy, and the remainder lacks a known reason. Recorded for this sample are about 150,000 clones; about 79% of them occurred a single time. The ten largest clones add up to roughly 13% of the sample. This sample's time point label indicates: eleven to twelve months on ibrutinib. The sequencing here drew on PBMCs, taken after 12 months of ibrutinib treatment. Receptor source: a human donor with chronic lymphocytic leukemia.

The chain uses TRBV27 and TRBJ2-1; 7 bases match TRBD2. The ends lost 3 bases at V and 9 bases at J; junction bases unmatched: 8. The CDR3 loop spans 14 amino acids. In germline, CDR1 is MNHEY, CDR2 SMNVEV (reference sequence). CDR3 residues: CASSFSRERVEQFF. The CDR3 region has the DNA TGTGCCAGCAGTTTCTCGCGGGAGCGAGTTGAGCAGTTCTTC.

This clone was observed a single time. The V gene is TRBV13, the J gene TRBJ1-2, with 10 nucleotides matching TRBD1. Germline V gene data show CDR1 as PRHDT and CDR2 as FYEKMQ (reference sequence). After removal of 4 bases from V and 3 bases from J, the junction contained 8 bases not matched to a gene. CDR3 size: 16 residues. CDR3 in DNA: TGTGCCAGCAGCTCGAGTCCCGGGACAGGGGACTATGGCTACACCTTC. Its protein product is CASSSSPGTGDYGYTF.

The chain carries TRBV7-9 and TRBJ2-1; D gene unclear. CDR3 length: 14 residues. V shed 5 bases and J shed 4 bases, with 12 bases lying between them. Germline V gives CDR1 SEHNR, CDR2 FQNEAQ (reference sequence). CDR3 region: CASSLSGRYNEQFF. As DNA, the CDR3 is TGTGCCAGCAGCCTCAGTGGAAGGTACAATGAGCAGTTCTTC. The whole variable domain, filled in from reference TRBV7-9 and TRBJ2-1, reads DTGVSQNPRHKITKRGQNVTFRCDPISEHNRLYWYRQTLGQGPEFLTYFQNEAQLEKSRLLSDRFSAERPKGSFSTLEIQRTEQGDSAMYLCASSLSGRYNEQFFGPGTRLTVL.

The chain recombines TRBV7-2 with TRBJ2-7; D might be TRBD2 (6 bases). The CDR3 extends over 15 amino acids. Trimming cost V 3 bases and J 3 bases, with 15 bases left between them. In germline, CDR1 is SGHTA, CDR2 FQGNSA. The CDR3 is CASSFLEGPLYEQYF. CDR3 nucleotide sequence: TGTGCCAGCAGCTTTTTGGAGGGCCCTCTCTACGAGCAGTACTTC.

The chain links TRBV7-3 to TRBJ2-1; the match to TRBD1 covers 7 bases. Germline V CDR1 and CDR2: SGHTA, FQGTGA. This CDR3 is built from 15 residues. V was clipped by 3 bases and J by 4 bases; unmatched bases: 6. For the CDR3, the DNA is TGTGCCAGCAGCTTCGGGACAGCGGAGTACAATGAGCAGTTCTTC. This translates into CASSFGTAEYNEQFF. Full variable domain (rest looked up from reference TRBV7-3 and TRBJ2-1): GAGVSQTPSNKVTEKGKYVELRCDPISGHTALYWYRQSLGQGPEFLIYFQGTGAADDSGLPNDRFFAVRPEGSVSTLKIQRTERGDSAVYLCASSFGTAEYNEQFFGPGTRLTVL.

This clone was counted a few times. The chain has TRBV27 and TRBJ2-1, with D perhaps TRBD1 (6 bases). Germline V gene lookup returns CDR1 MNHEY and CDR2 SMNVEV (reference sequence). Trimming cost V 4 bases and J 7 bases, with 20 bases left between them. This CDR3 contains 16 residues. CDR3 region: CASSSQVQGWGNEQFF. DNA of the CDR3: TGTGCCAGCAGTTCTCAAGTACAGGGTTGGGGGAATGAGCAGTTCTTC.

The table lists this clone with a few counts. The chain combines TRBV7-9 with TRBJ1-1, with a possible D match to TRBD1 (6 bases). CDR3 length equals 13 residues. V lost 1 base, J lost 4 bases, and 7 bases lay in between. Germline assignment: CDR1 SEHNR and CDR2 FQNEAQ (reference sequence). The CDR3 nucleotides read TGTGCCAGCAGCTTAGGACAGGTCACTGAAGCTTTCTTT. Translated, it gives CASSLGQVTEAFF.

J is TRBJ2-6 and V is TRBV19, with D hard to call. Germline assignment: CDR1 LNHDA and CDR2 SQIVND (reference sequence). This CDR3 has 16 residues. V shed 0 bases and J shed 4 bases, with 10 bases lying between them. Here the CDR3 reads CASSIDLALGANVLTF. CDR3 coding DNA: TGTGCCAGTAGTATAGACCTCGCATTGGGGGCCAACGTCCTGACTTTC.

V usage is TRBV7-9 and J usage is TRBJ1-2; 9 bases are a match to TRBD1. Trimming took 3 bases from V and 4 from J; bases not matched to a gene: 6. There are 15 residues in the CDR3. CDR1 and CDR2 from the germline V gene are SEHNR and FQNEAQ (reference sequence). The CDR3 protein is CASSFWDRDLYGYTF. The CDR3 bases are TGTGCCAGCAGCTTTTGGGACAGGGACCTCTATGGCTACACCTTC.

This rearrangement joins TRBV5-4 to TRBJ1-2; maybe TRBD1 (5 bases). The ends were cut back, 4 bases at V and 0 bases at J, with 13 bases in the middle. From germline, CDR1 is SGHNT and CDR2 YYREEE (reference sequence). The CDR3 is 15 amino acids. CDR3 sequence reads: CASSADRDPNYGYTF. In DNA form, the CDR3 reads TGTGCCAGCAGCGCCGACAGAGACCCTAACTATGGCTACACCTTC.

This chain joins TRBV5-6 and TRBJ1-6; 9 nucleotides line up with TRBD1. V dropped 4 bases and J dropped 3; count of bases not matched to a gene: 14. The germline V gene encodes CDR1 SGHDT and CDR2 YYEEEE. CDR3 size: 19 residues. CDR3 sequence reads: CASSPRDRAVGDYNSPLHF. In nucleotides, the CDR3 is TGTGCCAGCAGCCCACGGGACAGGGCGGTAGGTGACTATAATTCACCCCTCCACTTT.

The count of this clone is one. The chain is built from TRBV6-5 and TRBJ2-5; D possibly corresponds to TRBD2 (6 bases). Trimming shortened V by 0 bases and J by 5 bases, and 16 bases separated the two germline ends. This CDR3 is built from 16 residues. The germline V gene has CDR1 MNHEY and CDR2 SVGAGI. The DNA for the CDR3 is TGTGCCAGCAGTTACTCCCCCCTGACTAGTTTTGAGACCCAGTACTTC. It yields the protein CASSYSPLTSFETQYF.

The chain joins TRBV6-1 to TRBJ2-6; TRBD1 might be the D (6 bases). This CDR3 comprises 15 residues. CDR1 and CDR2 from the germline V gene are MNHNS and SASEGT. Trimming took 10 bases from V and 0 from J, leaving 13 bases between them. CDR3 residues: CAISTGHSGANVLTF. Written as DNA, the CDR3 is TGTGCCATATCAACAGGGCACTCTGGGGCCAACGTCCTGACTTTC.

In this sample, this clone turned up once. The CDR3 spells CASGLRGQVEQFF. The DNA of the CDR3 is TGTGCCAGCGGGCTCCGGGGGCAGGTTGAGCAGTTCTTC. This chain joins TRBV13 and TRBJ2-1; the D gene could be TRBD1 or TRBD2 (6 bases each). This CDR3 region has 13 residues. V dropped 8 bases and J dropped 9 bases, with 17 bases sitting between them. The V gene's germline CDR1 is PRHDT and CDR2 FYEKMQ (reference sequence).

The rearrangement joins TRBV7-6 to TRBJ1-3; no clear D. The ends were cut back, 6 bases at V and 0 bases at J, with 12 bases in the middle. CDR1 and CDR2 (germline): SGHVS, FNYEAQ. This CDR3 is 15 amino acids long. CDR3 DNA sequence: TGTGCCAGCAGAAAAGACATCCGCTCTGGAAACACCATATATTTT. Translated, it gives CASRKDIRSGNTIYF.

The rearrangement links TRBV28 to TRBJ2-7; the match to TRBD2 covers 7 bases. The CDR3 extends over 14 amino acids. CDR1 is MDHEN and CDR2 is SYDVKM in the germline V gene. J lost 9 bases, V lost 7 bases, and 15 bases had no gene match. In DNA form, the CDR3 reads TGTGCCAGCACATGGGGGGGACCTTCCTTAGGGCAGTACTTC. Its protein is CASTWGGPSLGQYF.

This clone was seen more than once but under ten times. This sequence joins TRBV7-9 and TRBJ1-3; D unclear. Per the germline V gene, CDR1 is SEHNR and CDR2 is FQNEAQ (reference sequence). The V end lost 2 bases, the J end lost 11 bases, and 10 bases lay between the germline ends. The CDR3 has 12 amino acids. This CDR3 reads CASSLFEFPIYF. The CDR3 region has the DNA TGTGCCAGCAGCTTATTCGAGTTCCCCATATATTTT.

This chain uses TRBV2 with TRBJ1-3, with no clear D. Trimming removed 7 bases from V and 3 bases from J, with 22 bases in between. The CDR3 runs 17 residues. Germline V lookup: CDR1 SNHLY, CDR2 FYNNEI. As DNA, the CDR3 is TGTGCCAGCACTGGGCCCTCTGGCCTCCCAGGTGGAAACACCATATATTTT. This gives the protein CASTGPSGLPGGNTIYF.

The count of this clone is one. This rearrangement joins TRBV27 to TRBJ2-7; D possibly matches TRBD1 or TRBD2 (7 bases each). V was clipped by 2 bases and J by 4 bases, with 12 bases between them. The CDR3 extends over 14 amino acids. The germline V gene encodes CDR1 MNHEY and CDR2 SMNVEV (reference sequence). CDR3 region: CASSLNRGGYEQYF. CDR3 sequence (DNA): TGTGCCAGCAGTTTAAACAGGGGAGGGTACGAGCAGTACTTC.

This clone has only one observation. The chain employs TRBV6-6 and TRBJ2-3; 7 nucleotides agree with TRBD1. Germline values: CDR1 MNHNY, CDR2 SVGAGI (reference sequence). Trimming took 9 bases from V and 0 from J; bases not matched to a gene: 6. The CDR3 totals 14 residues. As DNA, the CDR3 is TGTGCCAGTAGGGGGCCAACTAGCACAGATACGCAGTATTTT. Translation gives CASRGPTSTDTQYF.

This chain connects TRBV5-5 to TRBJ2-5, with 7 nucleotides matching TRBD2. After removal of 4 bases from V and 7 bases from J, the junction contained 13 bases not matched to a gene. In germline, CDR1 is SGHKS, CDR2 YYEKEE (reference sequence). There are 15 residues in the CDR3. In DNA, the CDR3 is TGTGCCAGCAGCGGAAGGACTGGCCCGGGGGGGACCCAGTACTTC. Encoded protein: CASSGRTGPGGTQYF.

This clone was counted ten times or more. J is TRBJ1-1 and V is TRBV10-3; D gene unclear. V lost 8 bases and J 4 bases, leaving 26 bases between the germline ends. CDR3 size: 17 residues. Germline assignment: CDR1 ENHRY and CDR2 SYGVKD. The DNA of the CDR3 is TGTGCCATCTCTGAGGTAGTAGGAGCCGAACAAGGCACTGAAGCTTTCTTT. Residues: CAISEVVGAEQGTEAFF.

This clone was observed a handful of times. The chain employs TRBV29-1 and TRBJ1-2; D is uncertain. CDR1 is SQVTM, CDR2 ANQGSEA, per germline. Trimming stripped 2 bases from V and 2 bases from J, with 3 bases between. The CDR3 is 11 residues long. The CDR3 DNA sequence: TGCAGCGTTGAAAAGAACTATGGCTACACCTTC. As protein: CSVEKNYGYTF.

The chain employs TRBV29-1 and TRBJ2-1; no definite D call. Germline V CDR1 and CDR2: SQVTM, ANQGSEA. V lost 7 bases and J 6 bases, leaving 19 bases between the germline ends. CDR3 length: 14 amino acids. This CDR3 is CSGSFGVRPNEQFF. In DNA form, the CDR3 reads TGCAGCGGATCGTTCGGAGTCAGGCCCAATGAGCAGTTCTTC.

The chain uses TRBV2 and TRBJ1-1; 8 positions agree with TRBD1. This CDR3 is 14 amino acids long. Germline loops: CDR1 SNHLY, CDR2 FYNNEI. Trimming removed 2 bases from V and 6 bases from J; junction bases left unmatched: 5. The CDR3 sequence is CASSEPGQGPEAFF. DNA of the CDR3: TGTGCCAGCAGTGAACCCGGACAGGGTCCTGAAGCTTTCTTT. Looking up the rest from reference TRBV2 and TRBJ1-1 gives the full variable domain: EPEVTQTPSHQVTQMGQEVILRCVPISNHLYFYWYRQILGQKVEFLVSFYNNEISEKSEIFDDQFSVERPDGSNFTLKIRSTKLEDSAMYFCASSEPGQGPEAFFGQGTRLTVV.

The CDR3 DNA sequence: TGTGCCAGCAGCGCCTGGGACAGCAAAGAAGAGACCCAGTACTTC. It yields the protein CASSAWDSKEETQYF. The chain recombines TRBV11-2 with TRBJ2-5; 7 nucleotides line up with TRBD1. The CDR3 length is 15 residues. Germline CDR1 reads SGHAT; CDR2 reads FQNNGV. V shed 5 bases, J shed 3 bases, and the junction held 9 bases outside the gene matches. The whole variable domain, remainder taken from reference TRBV11-2 and TRBJ2-5, is EAGVAQSPRYKIIEKRQSVAFWCNPISGHATLYWYQQILGQGPKLLIQFQNNGVVDDSQLPKDRFSAERLKGVDSTLKIQPAKLEDSAVYLCASSAWDSKEETQYFGPGTRLLVL.

CDR3 bases: TGTGCCAGCAGCCTCAGACAGCCCAAGAACTGTGGGTCCTACGAGCAGTACTTC. Amino acids: CASSLRQPKNCGSYEQYF. The J gene is TRBJ2-7, the V gene TRBV7-7; perhaps TRBD1 as D (5 bases). Germline V lookup: CDR1 SSHAT, CDR2 FNYEAQ (reference sequence). V gave up 5 bases and J gave up 1 base, with 24 bases separating them. The CDR3 is 18 residues long.

The chain uses TRBV19 and TRBJ2-3; 7 nucleotides line up with TRBD1. The ends lost 6 bases at V and 0 bases at J; junction bases unmatched: 6. This CDR3 is 15 amino acids long. Germline V CDR1 and CDR2: LNHDA, SQIVND (reference sequence). This chain's CDR3 is CASSPTGISTDTQYF. The CDR3 bases are TGTGCCAGTAGCCCGACAGGGATTAGCACAGATACGCAGTATTTT.

This chain links TRBV4-3 with TRBJ2-2, with D unclear. CDR1 LGHNA and CDR2 YSLEER come from the germline V gene. The ends were cut back, 8 bases at V and 1 base at J, with 11 bases in the middle. The CDR3 has 14 residues. CDR3 amino acids: CASSPGLNTGELFF. Here the CDR3 DNA reads TGCGCCAGCTCTCCGGGCTTGAACACCGGGGAGCTGTTTTTT.

The CDR3 is CASSLGRKNTEAFF. CDR3 nucleotides: TGTGCCAGCAGTTTAGGGCGGAAGAACACTGAAGCTTTCTTT. This chain uses TRBV28 with TRBJ1-1, with D hard to call. Trimming removed 2 bases from V and 1 base from J, with 8 bases in between. Germline assignment: CDR1 MDHEN and CDR2 SYDVKM. There are 14 residues in the CDR3. Full variable domain (outside the CDR3, taken from reference TRBV28 and TRBJ1-1): DVKVTQSSRYLVKRTGEKVFLECVQDMDHENMFWYRQDPGLGLRLIYFSYDVKMKEKGDIPEGYSVSREKKERFSLILESASTNQTSMYLCASSLGRKNTEAFFGQGTRLTVV.